This TCR beta chain derives from a study of cytomegalovirus exposure and HLA in healthy donors. Study-level background: Assignment to the Caucasian-associated ancestry cluster applied to over 70% of the approximately 370 genotyped donors.

General observations from the study: Apparent HLA restriction characterized most CMV-associated TCR beta chains in a later analysis. There were a few CMV-associated chains whose specificity for CMV antigens was confirmed in vitro. Sequence variants that were highly shared formed a cluster that was likely a sequencing artifact.

PCR used 60 Vbeta primers and 13 Jbeta primers. Method: immunoSEQ multiplex PCR; TCRdb's copy keeps in-frame clones and lacks some. The sample includes some 130,000 clones, about 87% of them seen just once. Comments on this clone: Its antigen remains unknown.

Sequencing was done on a sample of PBMCs. The clonotype was recovered from a woman in her thirties in good health and CMV-seronegative.

The CDR3 reads CASSLLRDSGDTDTQYF. In DNA, the CDR3 is TGTGCCAGCAGCTTACTGCGTGATAGCGGGGATACAGATACGCAGTATTTT. The rearrangement joins TRBV5-6 to TRBJ2-3; TRBD2 aligns across 8 bases. V shed 2 bases and J 3 bases; nucleotides not matched to a gene: 11. The CDR3 extends over 17 amino acids. Germline CDR1 reads SGHDT; CDR2 reads YYEEEE.